These 22 T cell receptor beta chains were all obtained from the same sample, sequenced in a study of blood T cells in healthy people across ages. With a J-beta primer mix and a sample-barcoded 5' primer, a second PCR ran about 6 to 11 cycles. TCRdb recomputed calls from the 5' RACE reads with MiXCR, one row per CDR3 protein. The table includes 850,000 or so distinct CDR3 sequences, roughly 26% detected once. Material: blood. These receptors were obtained from a woman aged 80 or over in good health.

This chain joins TRBV5-1 and TRBJ2-5; 11 bases line up with TRBD1. The closer fit of TRBJ2-7 to the DNA end suggests the J call may be wrong. CDR3 length equals 15 residues. The germline V gene has CDR1 SGHRS and CDR2 YFSETQ. CDR3 residues: CASSWTGGLRNEQYF. DNA of the CDR3: TGCGCCAGCAGCTGGACAGGGGGCTTACGGAACGAGCAGTACTTC.

This clonotype was seen at least ten times. The J gene is TRBJ2-5, the V gene TRBV11-2, with 8 bases that match TRBD2. Germline V gene data show CDR1 as SGHAT and CDR2 as FQNNGV. The CDR3 contains 17 residues. The V segment lost 3 bases and the J segment 2 bases; nucleotides outside the gene matches: 11. The CDR3 region has the DNA TGTGCCAGCAGCTTGATCTCTGGCGGGGGGACTCAAGAGACCCAGTACTTC. Residues: CASSLISGGGTQETQYF.

This clonotype was seen at least ten times. DNA for the CDR3: TGCAGTGCTCGACTAGCGGGGAGCACAGATACGCAGTATTTT. This codes for CSARLAGSTDTQYF. The V call is TRBV20-1, the J call TRBJ2-3; 11 bases map to TRBD2. This CDR3 has 14 amino acids. Germline CDR1 and CDR2: DFQATT and SNEGSKA (reference sequence). With V trimmed by 5 bases and J by 0 bases, 1 base remained unmatched.

The chain has TRBV7-2 and TRBJ2-7, with 16 bases identical to TRBD2. V was clipped by 3 bases and J by 2 bases; unmatched bases: 7. Germline V lookup: CDR1 SGHTA, CDR2 FQGNSA. CDR3 size: 18 residues. The CDR3 DNA follows: TGTGCCAGCAGCTTGAGGCCCGGGACTAGCGGGGGGGCCTACGAGCAGTACTTC. It codes for CASSLRPGTSGGAYEQYF.

The rearrangement joins TRBV7-2 to TRBJ2-5, with D possibly called TRBD1 or TRBD2 (5 bases each). Trimming shortened V by 7 bases and J by 1 base, and 10 bases separated the two germline ends. Germline assignment: CDR1 SGHTA and CDR2 FQGNSA. This CDR3 spans 13 amino acids. This chain's CDR3 is CASNPGTQETQYF. Written as DNA, the CDR3 is TGTGCCAGCAACCCCGGGACCCAAGAGACCCAGTACTTC.

Concerning this clonotype: At one end the junction does not follow the germline gene, possibly because of a read error. The gene calls are TRBV5-8 and TRBJ1-2; no clear D. This CDR3 spans 16 amino acids. CDR1 is SGHTS and CDR2 is YDEGEE in the germline V gene. CDR3 bases: TGTGCCAGCAGCTTTAATTCGGCACGAGCTAACTATGACTACACCTTC. This translates into CASSFNSARANYDYTF.

This clonotype was counted a few times. This chain uses TRBV2 with TRBJ1-2; 8 bases line up with TRBD1. Unmatched junction bases numbered 8, after V lost 3 bases and J lost 8 bases. CDR1 is SNHLY, CDR2 FYNNEI, per germline. The CDR3 sequence is 14 residues long. CDR3 nucleotides: TGTGCCAGCAGTGAGGCGGACAGGGTGATCGGCTACACCTTC. Its translation: CASSEADRVIGYTF.

This sequence joins TRBV4-1 and TRBJ1-1; 8 bases are a match to TRBD1. CDR1 and CDR2 (germline): MGHRA, YSYEKL. Trimming cost V 0 bases and J 7 bases; bases outside gene matches: 4. This CDR3 comprises 14 residues. The CDR3 bases are TGCGCCAGCAGCCAAGACGACAGGGGAGATGAAGCTTTCTTT. Its translation: CASSQDDRGDEAFF.

This clonotype has only a few counts. V and J are TRBV20-1 and TRBJ1-2, with D possibly being TRBD1 (6 bases). The CDR3 is 11 residues long. V dropped 2 bases and J dropped 8 bases, with 9 bases sitting between them. The germline CDR1 and CDR2 sequences are DFQATT and SNEGSKA (reference sequence). CDR3 amino acids: CSARHQGGYTF. CDR3 DNA sequence: TGCAGTGCTAGACACCAGGGGGGCTACACCTTC.

This clonotype was recorded at least ten times. V usage is TRBV20-1 and J usage is TRBJ2-7; maybe TRBD1 (6 bases). The CDR3 loop spans 16 amino acids. With 0 bases removed from V and 3 bases from J, the gap between germline ends came to 18 bases. CDR1 is DFQATT, CDR2 SNEGSKA, per germline (reference sequence). CDR3 loop: CSARDPQGLIDYEQYF. The CDR3 nucleotides are TGCAGTGCTAGAGATCCTCAGGGGCTAATCGACTACGAGCAGTACTTC.

This clonotype was detected many times. The chain combines TRBV20-1 with TRBJ2-7; 10 nucleotides line up with TRBD2. The junction had 20 bases not matched to a gene; V was cut back by 3 bases and J by 9 bases. In germline, CDR1 is DFQATT, CDR2 SNEGSKA (reference sequence). This CDR3 region has 17 residues. CDR3 DNA sequence: TGCAGTGCTAGGGTTTCTAGCGGGGGCCCTTCCTGGATGGCGCAGTACTTC. Amino acid sequence: CSARVSSGGPSWMAQYF.

Concerning this clonotype: Since a much larger clone is just one base distant, this may be a read error. The rearrangement joins TRBV6-5 to TRBJ1-2, with 9 bases fitting TRBD1. Germline V gene sequence: CDR1 MNHEY, CDR2 SVGAGI. V lost 5 bases, J lost 7 bases, and 8 bases stayed unmatched. The CDR3 spans 14 residues. The CDR3, as DNA: TGTGCCAGCAGTACGGGACAGGGAGGCCGTGGCTACACCTTC. Protein: CASSTGQGGRGYTF.

Regarding this clonotype: This sequence may be a read error, since a much larger clone differs from it by one base. The chain recombines TRBV20-1 with TRBJ2-7; possibly TRBD2 for D (6 bases). This CDR3 has 14 amino acids. Germline CDR1 reads DFQATT; CDR2 reads SNEGSKA (reference sequence). For the CDR3, the DNA is TGCGGTGCTAGGCTCCCTCAGCGGGCCTACGAGCAGTACTTC. Protein: CGARLPQRAYEQYF.

This clonotype has ten or more counts. V and J are TRBV6-2 or TRBV6-3 and TRBJ2-6; D call uncertain. Per the germline V gene, CDR1 is MNHEY and CDR2 is SVGEGT. CDR3 length: 16 residues. V was clipped by 6 bases and J by 1 base, with 13 bases between them. CDR3 coding DNA: TGTGCCAGCAGGCCACTCCTAGGGTCTGGGGCCAACGTCCTGACTTTC. Encoded protein: CASRPLLGSGANVLTF.

V and J are TRBV9 and TRBJ2-1; possibly TRBD2 for D (6 bases). The J call could be wrong; TRBJ2-7 is a better fit for the DNA end. This CDR3 is 16 amino acids long. Germline CDR1 reads SGDLS; CDR2 reads YYNGEE. The CDR3 coding sequence is TGTGCCAGCAGCGTTCAGGCGGGGAGATCCTACAATGAGCAGTACTTC. Its translation: CASSVQAGRSYNEQYF.

This clonotype has ten or more counts. The rearrangement links TRBV20-1 to TRBJ2-7; TRBD1 matches at 11 bases. V gave up 5 bases and J gave up 7 bases; unmatched junction bases: 10. CDR3 length equals 14 residues. Germline loops: CDR1 DFQATT, CDR2 SNEGSKA (reference sequence). CDR3 protein: CSASPGQGAGEQYF. The CDR3 region has the DNA TGCAGTGCTTCACCTGGACAGGGGGCCGGAGAGCAGTACTTC.

This clonotype was observed a handful of times. The gene calls are TRBV12-3 or TRBV12-4 and TRBJ1-2; 8 positions agree with TRBD1. The CDR3 has 14 amino acids. Trimming at V came to 3 bases and at J to 4 bases, leaving 4 bases not matched to a gene. The CDR3 DNA follows: TGTGCCAGCAGTTTGACAGGGGACTTCTATGGCTACACCTTC. This gives the protein CASSLTGDFYGYTF.

Worth noting for this clonotype: One base away lies a much larger clone, so this may be a sequencing read error. This chain uses TRBV25-1 with TRBJ1-2; D call uncertain. This CDR3 spans 14 amino acids. Germline V CDR1 and CDR2: MGHDK, SYGVNS. The CDR3 here is CVSSESGRFYGYTF. The CDR3 coding sequence is TGTGTCAGCAGTGAATCTGGGCGGTTCTATGGCTACACCTTC.

This clonotype was found a few times. The chain joins TRBV5-5 to TRBJ2-7, with D perhaps matching TRBD1 (7 bases). Germline V gene sequence: CDR1 SGHKS, CDR2 YYEKEE (reference sequence). V lost 7 bases to trimming and J lost 3 bases, with 17 bases between them. CDR3 size: 14 residues. The DNA for the CDR3 is TGTGCCAGCGGCGGGACAGATGTCCTCTACGAGCAGTACTTC. This gives the protein CASGGTDVLYEQYF. Full variable domain (remainder filled in from reference TRBV5-5 and TRBJ2-7): DAGVTQSPTHLIKTRGQQVTLRCSPISGHKSVSWYQQVLGQGPQFIFQYYEKEERGRGNFPDRFSARQFPNYSSELNVNALLLGDSALYLCASGGTDVLYEQYFGPGTRLTVT.

This clonotype was observed at least ten times. The rearrangement links TRBV5-1 to TRBJ2-1; D is unclear. Germline assignment: CDR1 SGHRS and CDR2 YFSETQ. Trimming took 0 bases from V and 4 from J, leaving 8 bases between them. This CDR3 comprises 14 residues. The CDR3, as DNA: TGCGCCAGCAGCTTGGCCGAGATGTACAATGAGCAGTTCTTC. This encodes CASSLAEMYNEQFF.

Of note for this clonotype: It may be a read error: a sequence one base away is much more abundant. The rearrangement joins TRBV5-1 to TRBJ1-6, with D tentatively TRBD1 (5 bases). The germline V gene encodes CDR1 SGHRS and CDR2 YFSETQ. The CDR3 loop spans 17 amino acids. CDR3 coding DNA: TGCGCCGGCAGCTTGGAATTCCAGGGTCCCTCAGGTTCACCCCTCCACTTT. Translated: CAGSLEFQGPSGSPLHF.

Details on this clonotype: A read error may explain this, as a much larger clone is one base away. The chain carries TRBV20-1 and TRBJ2-1; tentative D call: TRBD2 (6 bases). The DNA end is more similar to TRBJ2-7, so the J call may be wrong. The CDR3 runs to 14 residues. CDR1 and CDR2 from the germline V gene are DFQATT and SNEGSKA (reference sequence). This CDR3 reads CSARGRGWANEQYF. DNA for the CDR3: TGCAGTGCTAGGGGGCGGGGATGGGCCAATGAGCAGTACTTC.